This T cell receptor (beta chain) originates from a study of blood T cell repertoires in COVID-19. Overall study: Samples came from the United States, Italy and Spain, spanning acute and convalescent COVID-19.

This clone was found many times. Source study methods: Amplification of reference gene primers provided the estimated nucleated cell counts. The protocol was immunoSEQ multiplex PCR, while the TCRdb copy is restricted to in-frame clones and leaves out a portion. That table gives V, J and clone size, and the DNA gave D and trimming. This table holds 250,000 to 300,000 clones, just over 85% found once. Germline-derived CDR1 and CDR2 are SQVTM and ANQGSEA. This CDR3 comprises 12 residues. V was pared by 1 base and J by 8 bases, with 11 bases between. Participants had their cohort set by participant-reported clinical history. Two negative PCRs, clearance, or symptom resolution had been documented for recovered Cohort 3 donors.

This receptor was identified in a man in his late teens or twenties who had recovered from COVID-19. Sequencing was carried out using PBMCs or T cells enriched from blood (not recorded which). The V and J genes are TRBV29-1 and TRBJ1-2; D uncertain. The CDR3: CSVEGPDLGYTF. As DNA, the CDR3 is TGCAGCGTTGAAGGTCCAGATTTAGGCTACACCTTC.